This T cell receptor beta chain was sequenced in a study of tumor and adjacent non-tumor tissue in lung cancer. For the study at large: Stage I to III disease affected 10 men and a handful of women aged roughly 31 to 80. Study-wide results and caveats: Shorter survival was associated with higher TCR diversity in tumors. Significantly higher TCR diversity was found in tumor than normal lung.

A modified ARM-PCR protocol with three rounds of nested PCR amplified TCRbeta. TCRdb fed the multiplex PCR reads into MiXCR, producing one record per CDR3 protein. The sample has 100,000 or so distinct CDR3 sequences; more than 55% are singletons. Concerning this clonotype: Its specificity is unknown. Sequence at one end of the junction differs from germline and may be a read error.

The CDR3 consists of 14 residues. CDR1 is SGHAT, CDR2 FQNNGV, per germline. This sample's RNA came from whole unsorted tissue. This non-tumor lung sample came from over 3 cm beyond the tumor edge. Between August and November 2014, newly diagnosed, chemotherapy-naive lung cancer patients underwent thoracic surgery in China. The material sequenced was distant non-tumor lung tissue. This sequence joins TRBV11-2 and TRBJ2-7; TRBD2 agrees at 7 bases. This TCR derives from a man aged 25-45 years with non-small cell lung cancer. Written as DNA, the CDR3 is TGTGCCAGCAGCTTAGGCGGGAGTGGCAACGAGCAGTATTTC. Protein: CASSLGGSGNEQYF.